Sequencing of this TCR beta chain was carried out in a study of cytomegalovirus exposure and HLA in healthy donors. Study details: Membership in the Caucasian-associated ancestry cluster was found for 81% of 398 genotyped donors. General observations from the study: Presence/absence analyses assumed roughly uniform sequencing depth across donors. TCR beta sequences reportedly predicted the HLA-A and HLA-B alleles of most subjects accurately. Later, TCR association rates were found to vary by HLA locus, highest for DRB1 and lowest for HLA-C.

Regarding this clone: Its antigen is undetermined.

Primers for the PCR totalled 60 Vbeta and 13 Jbeta. Produced via immunoSEQ multiplex PCR; TCRdb's table is partial and in-frame only. The sample lists 250,000 to 350,000 clones, roughly 90% occurring once. Germline V CDR1 and CDR2: KGHSH, LQKENI. The V gene lost 1 base and the J gene lost 5 bases, with 8 bases spanning the gap. CDR3 length: 14 amino acids. The TCR was taken from a man between 35 and 55 years old in good health and CMV-seropositive. The gene calls are TRBV18 and TRBJ2-2, with D unresolved. Sequenced sample: PBMCs. The CDR3 bases are TGTGCCAGCTCACCACTGCGAGAGACCGGGGAGCTGTTTTTT. It yields the protein CASSPLRETGELFF.